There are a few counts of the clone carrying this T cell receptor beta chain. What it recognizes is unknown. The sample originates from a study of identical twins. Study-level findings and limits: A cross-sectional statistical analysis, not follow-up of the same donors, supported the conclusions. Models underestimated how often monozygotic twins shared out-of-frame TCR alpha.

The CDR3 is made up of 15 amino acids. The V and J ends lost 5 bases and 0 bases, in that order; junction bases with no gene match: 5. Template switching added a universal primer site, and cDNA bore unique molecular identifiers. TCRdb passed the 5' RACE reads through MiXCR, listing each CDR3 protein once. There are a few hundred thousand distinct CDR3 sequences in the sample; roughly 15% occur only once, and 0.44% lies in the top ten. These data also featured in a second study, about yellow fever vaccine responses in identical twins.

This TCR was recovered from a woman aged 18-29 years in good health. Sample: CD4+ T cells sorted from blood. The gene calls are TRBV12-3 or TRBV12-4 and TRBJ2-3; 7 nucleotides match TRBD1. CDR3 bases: TGTGCCAGCAGTCCGGGACAGATGAGCACAGATACGCAGTATTTT. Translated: CASSPGQMSTDTQYF.